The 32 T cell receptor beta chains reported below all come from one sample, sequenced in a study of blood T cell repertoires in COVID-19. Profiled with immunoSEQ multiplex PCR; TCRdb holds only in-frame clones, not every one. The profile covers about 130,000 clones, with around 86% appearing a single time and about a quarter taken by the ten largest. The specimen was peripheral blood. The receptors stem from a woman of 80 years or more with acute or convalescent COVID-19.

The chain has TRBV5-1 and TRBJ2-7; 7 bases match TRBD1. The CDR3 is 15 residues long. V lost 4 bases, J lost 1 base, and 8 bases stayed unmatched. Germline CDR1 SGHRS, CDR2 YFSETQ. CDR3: CASSIYPTGSYEQYF. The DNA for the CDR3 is TGCGCCAGCAGCATCTACCCGACAGGGTCCTACGAGCAGTACTTC. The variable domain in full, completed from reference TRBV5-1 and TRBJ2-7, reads KAGVTQTPRYLIKTRGQQVTLSCSPISGHRSVSWYQQTPGQGLQFLFEYFSETQRNKGNFPGRFSGRQFSNSRSEMNVSTLELGDSALYLCASSIYPTGSYEQYFGPGTRLTVT.

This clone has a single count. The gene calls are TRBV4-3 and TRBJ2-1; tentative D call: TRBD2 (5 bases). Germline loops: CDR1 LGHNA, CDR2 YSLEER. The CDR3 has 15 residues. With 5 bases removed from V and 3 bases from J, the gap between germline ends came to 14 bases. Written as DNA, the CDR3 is TGCGCCAGCAGCTTAAGCGGCTCCAACTACAATGAGCAGTTCTTC. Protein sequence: CASSLSGSNYNEQFF.

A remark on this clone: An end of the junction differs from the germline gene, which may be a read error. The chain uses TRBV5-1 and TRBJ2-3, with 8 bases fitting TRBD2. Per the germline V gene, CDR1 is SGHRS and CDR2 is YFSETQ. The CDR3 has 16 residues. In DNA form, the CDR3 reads TGCGCCCGCAGCTTTATCACCGGGGGGGGCACAGATACGCAGTATTTT. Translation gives CARSFITGGGTDTQYF.

CDR3 in amino acids: CASSLGGHGGYTF. In nucleotides, the CDR3 is TGTGCCAGCTCCCTCGGAGGGCACGGTGGCTACACCTTC. The chain carries TRBV6-5 and TRBJ1-2; D remains ambiguous. Germline CDR1 and CDR2: MNHEY and SVGAGI. This CDR3 region has 13 residues. Deletions cut 8 bases from V and 7 bases from J, with 17 bases between.

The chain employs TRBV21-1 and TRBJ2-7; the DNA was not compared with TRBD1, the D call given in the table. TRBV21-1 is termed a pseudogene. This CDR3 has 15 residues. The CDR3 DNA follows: TGCGATCCTCCGGGACAGGGAAAGGGGGGGTACGAGCAGTACTTC. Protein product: CDPPGQGKGGYEQYF.

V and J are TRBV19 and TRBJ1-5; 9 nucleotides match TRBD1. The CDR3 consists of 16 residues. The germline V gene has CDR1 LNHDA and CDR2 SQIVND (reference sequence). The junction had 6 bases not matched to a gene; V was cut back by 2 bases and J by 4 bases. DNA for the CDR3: TGTGCCAGTAGTATATTCACAGGGGGCATAAATCAGCCCCAGCATTTT. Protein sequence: CASSIFTGGINQPQHF.

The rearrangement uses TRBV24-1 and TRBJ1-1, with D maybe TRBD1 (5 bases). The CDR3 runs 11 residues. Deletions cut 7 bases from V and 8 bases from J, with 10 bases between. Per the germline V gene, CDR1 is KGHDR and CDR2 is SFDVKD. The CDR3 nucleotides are TGTGCCACCAGCTTAGGGGCCGAAGCTTTCTTT. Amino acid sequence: CATSLGAEAFF.

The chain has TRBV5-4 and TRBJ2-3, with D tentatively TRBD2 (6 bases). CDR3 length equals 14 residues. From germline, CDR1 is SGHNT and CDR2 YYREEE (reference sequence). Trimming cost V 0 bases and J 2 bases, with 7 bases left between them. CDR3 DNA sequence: TGTGCCAGCAGCTTGGGGGGGGTCACAGATACGCAGTATTTT. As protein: CASSLGGVTDTQYF.

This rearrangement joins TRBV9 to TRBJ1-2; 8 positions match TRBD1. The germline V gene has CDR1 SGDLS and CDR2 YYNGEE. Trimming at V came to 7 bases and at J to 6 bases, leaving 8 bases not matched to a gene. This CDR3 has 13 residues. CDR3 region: CASGRQGPDGYTF. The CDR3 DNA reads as TGTGCCAGCGGACGACAGGGGCCGGATGGCTACACCTTC.

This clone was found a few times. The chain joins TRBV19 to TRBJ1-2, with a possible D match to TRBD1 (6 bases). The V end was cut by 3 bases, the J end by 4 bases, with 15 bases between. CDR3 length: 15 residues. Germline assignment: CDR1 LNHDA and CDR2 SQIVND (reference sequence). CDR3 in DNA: TGTGCCAGTAGTATTACGACAGGAAAAATCTATGGCTACACCTTC. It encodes CASSITTGKIYGYTF.

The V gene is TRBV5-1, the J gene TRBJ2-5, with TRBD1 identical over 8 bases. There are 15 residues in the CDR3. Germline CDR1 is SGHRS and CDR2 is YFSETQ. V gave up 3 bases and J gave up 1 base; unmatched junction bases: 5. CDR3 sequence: CASSSDRGRQETQYF. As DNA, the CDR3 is TGCGCCAGCAGCTCTGACAGGGGCCGCCAAGAGACCCAGTACTTC.

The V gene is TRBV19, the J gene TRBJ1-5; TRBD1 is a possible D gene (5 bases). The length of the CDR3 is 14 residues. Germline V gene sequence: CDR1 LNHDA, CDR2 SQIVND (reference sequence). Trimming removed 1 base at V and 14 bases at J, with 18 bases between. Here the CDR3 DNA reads TGTGCCAGTAGTATAGGGGTCAGGGCTTCGGGCAAGCATTTT. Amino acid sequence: CASSIGVRASGKHF.

CDR3 in amino acids: CASTQADSPLHF. In nucleotides, the CDR3 is TGTGCCAGCACCCAGGCGGATTCACCCCTCCACTTT. This rearrangement joins TRBV3-1 (or the pseudogene TRBV3-2) to TRBJ1-6; D is uncertain. The CDR3 spans 12 residues. Trimming pared 7 bases from V and 8 bases from J, leaving 9 bases between. Germline-derived CDR1 and CDR2 are LGHDT and YNNKEL (reference sequence).

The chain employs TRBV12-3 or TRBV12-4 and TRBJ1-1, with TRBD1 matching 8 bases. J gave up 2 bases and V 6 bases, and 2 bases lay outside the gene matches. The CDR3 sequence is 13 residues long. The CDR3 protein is CASRSGGNTEAFF. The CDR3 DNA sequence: TGTGCCAGCAGATCAGGGGGCAACACTGAAGCTTTCTTT.

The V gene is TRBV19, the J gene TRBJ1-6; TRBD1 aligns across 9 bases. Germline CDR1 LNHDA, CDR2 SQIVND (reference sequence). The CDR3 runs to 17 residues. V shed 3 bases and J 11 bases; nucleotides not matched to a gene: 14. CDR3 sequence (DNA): TGTGCCAGTAGTATTTATGTGGGACAGGGAGCAGAGCCACCCCTCCACTTT. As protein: CASSIYVGQGAEPPLHF.

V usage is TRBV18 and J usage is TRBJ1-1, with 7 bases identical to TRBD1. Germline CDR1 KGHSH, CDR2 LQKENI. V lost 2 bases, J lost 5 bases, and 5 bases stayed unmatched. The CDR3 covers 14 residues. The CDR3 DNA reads TGTGCCAGCTCACCAAAGACAGGGTGGACTGAAGCTTTCTTT. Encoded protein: CASSPKTGWTEAFF.

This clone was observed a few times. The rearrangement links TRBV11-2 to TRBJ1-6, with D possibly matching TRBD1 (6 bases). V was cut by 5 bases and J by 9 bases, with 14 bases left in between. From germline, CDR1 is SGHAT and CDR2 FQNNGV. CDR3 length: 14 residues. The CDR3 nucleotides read TGTGCCAGCAGCCACTACAGGGCTGGTTCACCCCTCCACTTT. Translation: CASSHYRAGSPLHF.

The CDR3 bases are TGTGCCAGCAGCCATCGCGGGACAGGGTTATTTTCGAACACCATATATTTT. Its protein product is CASSHRGTGLFSNTIYF. This sequence joins TRBV14 and TRBJ1-3, with 9 bases that match TRBD1. V lost 3 bases to trimming and J lost 7 bases; unmatched junction nucleotides: 13. There are 17 residues in the CDR3. Germline V gene data show CDR1 as SGHDN and CDR2 as FVKESK.

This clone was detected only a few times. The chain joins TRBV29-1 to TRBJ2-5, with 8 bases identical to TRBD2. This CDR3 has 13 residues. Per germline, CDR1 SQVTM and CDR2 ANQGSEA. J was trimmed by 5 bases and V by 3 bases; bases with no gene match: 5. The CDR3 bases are TGCAGCGTTGATGCGGGGGGTTCGGAGACCCAGTACTTC. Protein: CSVDAGGSETQYF.

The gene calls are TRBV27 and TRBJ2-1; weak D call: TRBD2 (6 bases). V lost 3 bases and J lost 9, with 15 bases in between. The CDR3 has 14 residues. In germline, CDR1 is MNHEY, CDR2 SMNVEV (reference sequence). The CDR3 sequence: CASSFRRESFEQFF. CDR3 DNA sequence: TGTGCCAGCAGTTTCCGGAGGGAGTCGTTTGAGCAGTTCTTC.

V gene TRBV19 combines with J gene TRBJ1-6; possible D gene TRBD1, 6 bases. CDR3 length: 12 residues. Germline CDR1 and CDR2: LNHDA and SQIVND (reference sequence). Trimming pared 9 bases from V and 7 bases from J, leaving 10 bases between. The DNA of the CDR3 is TGTGCCAGCGGACAGCAAAATTCACCCCTCCACTTT. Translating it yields CASGQQNSPLHF.

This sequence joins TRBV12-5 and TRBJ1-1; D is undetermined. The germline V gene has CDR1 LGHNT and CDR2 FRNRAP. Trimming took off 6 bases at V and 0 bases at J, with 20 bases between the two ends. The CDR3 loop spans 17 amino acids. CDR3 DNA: TGTGCTAGTGGCCCATCTGGCCAGGTTGGCTTGAACACTGAAGCTTTCTTT. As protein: CASGPSGQVGLNTEAFF.

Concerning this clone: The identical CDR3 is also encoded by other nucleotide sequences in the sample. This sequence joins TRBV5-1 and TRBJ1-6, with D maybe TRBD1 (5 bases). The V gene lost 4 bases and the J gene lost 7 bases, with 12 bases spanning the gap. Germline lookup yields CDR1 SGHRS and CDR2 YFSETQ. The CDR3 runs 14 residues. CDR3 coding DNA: TGCGCCAGCAGCATCGACAGAGGCAATTCACCCCTCCACTTT. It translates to CASSIDRGNSPLHF.

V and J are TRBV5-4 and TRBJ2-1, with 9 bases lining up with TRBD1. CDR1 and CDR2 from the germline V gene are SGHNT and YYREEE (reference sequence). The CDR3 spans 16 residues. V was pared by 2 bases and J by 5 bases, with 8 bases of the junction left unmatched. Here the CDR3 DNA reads TGTGCCAGCAGCTTATTACAGGGGGCCCTTGACAATGAGCAGTTCTTC. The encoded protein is CASSLLQGALDNEQFF.

The CDR3 sequence is CASSHPGQGRSLHF. The CDR3 region has the DNA TGCGCCAGCAGCCACCCGGGACAGGGCCGTTCCCTCCACTTT. This chain connects TRBV4-1 to TRBJ1-6; 9 nucleotides align to TRBD1. V dropped 3 bases and J dropped 14; count of bases not matched to a gene: 8. From germline, CDR1 is MGHRA and CDR2 YSYEKL. This CDR3 contains 14 residues.

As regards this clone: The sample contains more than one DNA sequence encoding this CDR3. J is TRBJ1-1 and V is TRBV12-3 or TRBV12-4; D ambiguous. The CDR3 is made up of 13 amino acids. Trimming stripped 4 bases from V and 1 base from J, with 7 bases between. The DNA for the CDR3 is TGTGCCAGCAGTTACCGGGAGAACACTGAAGCTTTCTTT. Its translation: CASSYRENTEAFF.

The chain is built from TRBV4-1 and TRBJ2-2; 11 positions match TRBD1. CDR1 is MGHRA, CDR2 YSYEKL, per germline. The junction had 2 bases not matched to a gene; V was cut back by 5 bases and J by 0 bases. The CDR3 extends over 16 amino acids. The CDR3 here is CASSRGQGANTGELFF. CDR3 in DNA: TGCGCCAGCAGCAGGGGACAGGGGGCGAACACCGGGGAGCTGTTTTTT.

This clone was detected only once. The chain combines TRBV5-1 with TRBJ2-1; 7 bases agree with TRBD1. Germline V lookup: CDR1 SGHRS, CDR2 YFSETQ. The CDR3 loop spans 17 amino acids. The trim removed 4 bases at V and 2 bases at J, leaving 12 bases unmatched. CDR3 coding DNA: TGCGCCAGCAGCCCCAGGGTAAGGGACAGAGCCTACAATGAGCAGTTCTTC. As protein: CASSPRVRDRAYNEQFF.

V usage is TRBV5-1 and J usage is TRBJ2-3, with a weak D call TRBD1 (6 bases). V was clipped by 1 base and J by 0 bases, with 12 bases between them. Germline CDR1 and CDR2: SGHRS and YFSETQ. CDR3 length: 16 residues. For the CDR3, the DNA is TGCGCCAGCAGCTTGTCGCCGCAGGGGAGCACAGATACGCAGTATTTT. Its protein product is CASSLSPQGSTDTQYF.

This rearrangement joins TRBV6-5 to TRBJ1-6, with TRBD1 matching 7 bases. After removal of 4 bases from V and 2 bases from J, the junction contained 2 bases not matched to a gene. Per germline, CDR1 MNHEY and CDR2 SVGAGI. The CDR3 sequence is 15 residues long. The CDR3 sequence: CASSSTGTYNSPLHF. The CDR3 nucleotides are TGTGCCAGCAGTTCGACAGGGACCTATAATTCACCCCTCCACTTT.

This CDR3 is CASRRGVLTWDTEAFF. The CDR3 DNA follows: TGCGCCAGCAGACGGGGTGTTTTAACTTGGGACACTGAAGCTTTCTTT. V and J are TRBV5-1 and TRBJ1-1, with unresolved D. The germline V gene has CDR1 SGHRS and CDR2 YFSETQ. This CDR3 has 16 residues. V was cut by 5 bases and J by 3 bases, with 20 bases left in between.

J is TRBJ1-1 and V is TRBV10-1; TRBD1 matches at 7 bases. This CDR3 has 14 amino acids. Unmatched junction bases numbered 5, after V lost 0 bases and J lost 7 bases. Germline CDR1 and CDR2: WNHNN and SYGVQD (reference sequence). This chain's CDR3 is CASSESWDRNEAFF. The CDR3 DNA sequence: TGCGCCAGCAGTGAGTCTTGGGACAGAAATGAAGCTTTCTTT.